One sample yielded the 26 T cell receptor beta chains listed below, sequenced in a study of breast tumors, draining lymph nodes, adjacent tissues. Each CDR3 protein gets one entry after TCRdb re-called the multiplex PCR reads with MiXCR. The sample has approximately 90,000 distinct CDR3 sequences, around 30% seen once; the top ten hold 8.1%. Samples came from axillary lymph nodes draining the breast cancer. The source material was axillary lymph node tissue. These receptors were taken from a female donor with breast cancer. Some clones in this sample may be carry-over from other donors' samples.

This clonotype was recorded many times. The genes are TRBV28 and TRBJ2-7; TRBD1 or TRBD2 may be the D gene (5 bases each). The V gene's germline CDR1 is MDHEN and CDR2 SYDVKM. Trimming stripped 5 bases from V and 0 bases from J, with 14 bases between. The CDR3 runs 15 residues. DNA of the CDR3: TGTGCCAGCAGTCTTCGGGGCCCTAGCTCCTACGAGCAGTACTTC. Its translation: CASSLRGPSSYEQYF.

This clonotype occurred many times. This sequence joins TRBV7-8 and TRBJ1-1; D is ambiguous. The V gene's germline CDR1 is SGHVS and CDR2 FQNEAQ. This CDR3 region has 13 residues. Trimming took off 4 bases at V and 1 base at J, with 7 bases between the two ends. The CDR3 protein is CASSWAGNTEAFF. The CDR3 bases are TGTGCCAGCAGCTGGGCGGGGAACACTGAAGCTTTCTTT.

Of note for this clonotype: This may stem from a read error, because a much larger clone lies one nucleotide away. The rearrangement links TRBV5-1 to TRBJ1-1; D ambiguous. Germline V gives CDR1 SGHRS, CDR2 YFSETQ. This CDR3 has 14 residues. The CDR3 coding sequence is TGCGCCAACAGCTTAACTCAACAGACCCATGAAGCTTTCTTT. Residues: CANSLTQQTHEAFF.

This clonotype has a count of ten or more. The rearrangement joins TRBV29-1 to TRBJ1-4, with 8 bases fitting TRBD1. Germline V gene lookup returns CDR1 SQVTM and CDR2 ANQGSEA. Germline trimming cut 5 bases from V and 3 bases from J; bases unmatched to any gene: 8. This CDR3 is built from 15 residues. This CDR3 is CSVKGDRISNEKLFF. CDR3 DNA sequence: TGCAGCGTTAAAGGGGACAGGATTTCTAATGAAAAACTGTTTTTT.

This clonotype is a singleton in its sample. The CDR3 protein is CASSLGSGSTHTQYF. The CDR3 bases are TGCGCCAGCAGCTTGGGGAGCGGTAGCACCCATACGCAGTATTTT. The V call is TRBV5-1, the J call TRBJ2-3; D is perhaps TRBD2 (5 bases). Germline CDR1 SGHRS, CDR2 YFSETQ. Between the trimmed V and J ends, which lost 0 bases and 7 bases, there was a span of 15 bases. The CDR3 contains 15 residues.

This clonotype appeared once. This CDR3 is CASSIGGGRGEQFF. CDR3 DNA: TGTGCCAGTAGTATAGGTGGCGGGAGGGGTGAGCAGTTCTTC. The chain carries TRBV19 and TRBJ2-1; TRBD2 matches at 9 bases. This CDR3 comprises 14 residues. Trimming cost V 1 base and J 9 bases; bases outside gene matches: 4. CDR1 and CDR2 from the germline V gene are LNHDA and SQIVND (reference sequence).

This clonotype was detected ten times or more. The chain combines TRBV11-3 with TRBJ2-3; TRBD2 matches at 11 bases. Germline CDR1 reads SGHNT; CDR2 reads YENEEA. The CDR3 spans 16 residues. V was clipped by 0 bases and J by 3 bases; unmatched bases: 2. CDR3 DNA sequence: TGTGCCAGCAGCTTAGATCGACTAGCGGGAACAGATACGCAGTATTTT. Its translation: CASSLDRLAGTDTQYF.

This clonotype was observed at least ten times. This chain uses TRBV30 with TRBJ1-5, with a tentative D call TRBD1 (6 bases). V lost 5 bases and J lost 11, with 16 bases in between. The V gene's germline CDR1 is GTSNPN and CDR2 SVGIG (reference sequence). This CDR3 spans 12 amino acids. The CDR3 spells CAWGDNGRTQHF. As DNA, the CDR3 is TGTGCCTGGGGGGACAACGGTAGGACCCAGCATTTT.

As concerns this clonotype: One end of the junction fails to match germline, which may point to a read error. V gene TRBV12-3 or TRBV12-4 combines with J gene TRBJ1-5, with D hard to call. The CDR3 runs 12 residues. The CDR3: CASSFVDQLQHF. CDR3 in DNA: TGTGCCAGCAGTTTCGTGGATCAGCTCCAGCATTTT.

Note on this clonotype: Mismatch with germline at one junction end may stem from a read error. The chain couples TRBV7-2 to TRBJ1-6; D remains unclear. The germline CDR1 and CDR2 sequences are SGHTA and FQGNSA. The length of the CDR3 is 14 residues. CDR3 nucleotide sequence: TGTGCCAGCAGCTCAAGATGGGATGCGGGTACCCTCCGCTTT. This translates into CASSSRWDAGTLRF.

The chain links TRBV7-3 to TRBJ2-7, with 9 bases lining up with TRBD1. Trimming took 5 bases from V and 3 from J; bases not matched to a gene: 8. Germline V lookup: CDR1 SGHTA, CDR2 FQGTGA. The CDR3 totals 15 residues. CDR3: CASSRLGQGYYEQYF. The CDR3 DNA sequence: TGTGCCAGCAGCAGATTGGGACAGGGTTACTACGAGCAGTACTTC.

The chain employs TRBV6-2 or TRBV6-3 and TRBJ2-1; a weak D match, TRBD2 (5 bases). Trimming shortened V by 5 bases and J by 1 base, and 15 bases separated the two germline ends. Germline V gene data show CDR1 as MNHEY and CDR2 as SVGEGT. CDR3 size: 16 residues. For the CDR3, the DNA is TGTGCCAGCAGTCACGGCGGGCTGTCTTCCTACAATGAGCAGTTCTTC. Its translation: CASSHGGLSSYNEQFF.

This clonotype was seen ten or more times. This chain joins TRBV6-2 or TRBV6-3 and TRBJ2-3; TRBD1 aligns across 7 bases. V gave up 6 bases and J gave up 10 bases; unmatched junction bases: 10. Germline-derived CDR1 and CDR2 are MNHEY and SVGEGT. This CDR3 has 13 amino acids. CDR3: CASRTTGAPAQYF. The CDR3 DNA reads TGTGCCAGCAGAACTACAGGGGCCCCTGCGCAGTATTTT.

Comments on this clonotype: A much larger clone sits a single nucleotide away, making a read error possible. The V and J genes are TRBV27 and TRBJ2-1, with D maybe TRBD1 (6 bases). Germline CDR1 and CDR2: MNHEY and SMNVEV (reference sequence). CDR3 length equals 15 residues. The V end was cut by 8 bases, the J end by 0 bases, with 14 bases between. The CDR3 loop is CASCFDRHSYNEQFF. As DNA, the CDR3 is TGTGCCAGCTGCTTTGACAGGCACTCCTACAATGAGCAGTTCTTC.

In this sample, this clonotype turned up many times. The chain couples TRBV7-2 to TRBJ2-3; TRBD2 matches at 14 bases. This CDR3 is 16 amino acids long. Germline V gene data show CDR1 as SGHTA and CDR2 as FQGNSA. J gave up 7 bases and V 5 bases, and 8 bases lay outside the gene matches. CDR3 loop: CASSLGGTSGRNTQYF. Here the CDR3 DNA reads TGTGCCAGCAGCCTGGGGGGGACTAGCGGGAGAAATACGCAGTATTTT.

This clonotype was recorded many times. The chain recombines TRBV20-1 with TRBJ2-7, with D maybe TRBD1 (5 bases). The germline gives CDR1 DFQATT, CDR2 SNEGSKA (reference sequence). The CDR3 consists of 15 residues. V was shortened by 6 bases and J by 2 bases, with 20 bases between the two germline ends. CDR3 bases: TGCAGTGCCCAGGGATCGGCAGAATCACCCTACGAGCAGTACTTC. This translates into CSAQGSAESPYEQYF.

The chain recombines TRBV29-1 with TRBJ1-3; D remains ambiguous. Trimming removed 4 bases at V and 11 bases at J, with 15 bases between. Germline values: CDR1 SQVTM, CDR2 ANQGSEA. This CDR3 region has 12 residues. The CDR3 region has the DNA TGCAGCGTTGCTATCTCTGAACACGCCATATATTTT. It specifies CSVAISEHAIYF.

The CDR3 loop reads CARDQAGVDNEQFF. In DNA, the CDR3 is TGTGCTAGAGATCAAGCGGGAGTCGACAATGAGCAGTTCTTC. This chain joins TRBV25-1 and TRBJ2-1; 8 nucleotides agree with TRBD2. This CDR3 has 14 amino acids. Looked up from germline, CDR1 is MGHDK and CDR2 is SYGVNS.

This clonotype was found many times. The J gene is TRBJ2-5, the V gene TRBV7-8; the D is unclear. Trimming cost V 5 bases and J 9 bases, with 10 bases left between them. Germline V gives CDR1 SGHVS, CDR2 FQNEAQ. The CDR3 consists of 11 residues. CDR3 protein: CASSPQLAQYF. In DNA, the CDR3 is TGTGCCAGCAGCCCGCAGTTGGCCCAGTACTTC.

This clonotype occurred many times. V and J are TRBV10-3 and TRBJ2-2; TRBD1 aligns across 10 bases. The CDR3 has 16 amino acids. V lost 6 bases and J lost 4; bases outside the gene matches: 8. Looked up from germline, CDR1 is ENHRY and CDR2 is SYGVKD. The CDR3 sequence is CAIRSDRGKGTGELFF. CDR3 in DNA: TGTGCCATCAGATCGGACAGGGGGAAAGGCACCGGGGAGCTGTTTTTT.

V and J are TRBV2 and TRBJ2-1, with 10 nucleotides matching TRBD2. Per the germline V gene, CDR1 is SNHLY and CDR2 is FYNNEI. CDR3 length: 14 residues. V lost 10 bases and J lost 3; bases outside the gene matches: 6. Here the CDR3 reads CANLRTSGYNEQFF. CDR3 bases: TGTGCCAACCTGCGGACTAGCGGCTACAATGAGCAGTTCTTC.

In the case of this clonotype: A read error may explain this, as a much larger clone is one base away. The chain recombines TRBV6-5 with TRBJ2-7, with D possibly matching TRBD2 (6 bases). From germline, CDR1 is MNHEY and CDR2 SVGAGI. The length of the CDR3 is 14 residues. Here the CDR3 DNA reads TGTGCCGGCAGTTACGGGGCTAGCGTCTACGAGCAGCACTTC. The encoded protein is CAGSYGASVYEQHF.

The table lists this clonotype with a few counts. This CDR3 reads CASGLGPETSGSTGELFF. The CDR3 region has the DNA TGTGCTAGTGGTTTGGGCCCCGAAACTAGCGGGAGCACCGGGGAGCTGTTTTTT. The V and J genes are TRBV12-5 and TRBJ2-2, with TRBD2 matching 11 bases. The germline gives CDR1 LGHNT, CDR2 FRNRAP. The CDR3 runs 18 residues. V gave up 1 base and J gave up 4 bases; unmatched junction bases: 8.

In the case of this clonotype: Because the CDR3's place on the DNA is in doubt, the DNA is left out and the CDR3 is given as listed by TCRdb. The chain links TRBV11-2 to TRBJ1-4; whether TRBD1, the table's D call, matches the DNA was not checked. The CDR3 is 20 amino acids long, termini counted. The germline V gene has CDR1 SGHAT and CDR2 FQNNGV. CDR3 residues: CASSFYICSARGLSVEKLFF.

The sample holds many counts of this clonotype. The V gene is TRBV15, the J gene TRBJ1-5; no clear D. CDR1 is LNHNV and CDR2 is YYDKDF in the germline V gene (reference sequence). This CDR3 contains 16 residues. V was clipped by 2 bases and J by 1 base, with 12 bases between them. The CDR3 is CATSRIDGLSNQPQHF. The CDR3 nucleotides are TGTGCCACCAGCAGAATTGACGGATTAAGCAATCAGCCCCAGCATTTT.

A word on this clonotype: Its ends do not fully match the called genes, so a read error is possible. The CDR3: CASSRQREGLADTQCF. The CDR3 DNA reads as TGTGCCAGCAGCCGTCAGCGGGAGGGCCTCGCAGACACGCAGTGTTTT. V gene TRBV7-2 combines with J gene TRBJ2-3; 10 bases are shared with TRBD2. The CDR3 is made up of 16 amino acids. Germline V gives CDR1 SGHTA, CDR2 FQGNSA.